In this sample, the clone carrying this T cell receptor beta chain turned up once. V dropped 4 bases and J dropped 4; count of bases not matched to a gene: 13. The CDR3 contains 17 residues. Germline V lookup: CDR1 SNHLY, CDR2 FYNNEI. This specimen comes from a study of blood T cell repertoires in COVID-19. Background on the study: Acute and convalescent COVID-19 samples came from the United States, Italy and Spain. PBMCs, B-cell-depleted T cells, or T cells provided the cDNA or gDNA that made up the material.

Per the original data handling: Estimates of nucleated cell counts were drawn from the amplification of reference gene primers. The data were produced by immunoSEQ multiplex PCR, yet TCRdb's version contains in-frame clones alone and is incomplete. D and trimming were read from the DNA, whereas the V and J calls and clone size are those reported in that table. The data contain about 190,000 clones, 89% of them singletons. The sample consisted of peripheral blood. J is TRBJ2-3 and V is TRBV2, with 8 positions matching TRBD2. The sequence was obtained from a man aged 35 to 55 with acute or convalescent COVID-19. CDR3 amino acids: CASSVASSGGNADTQYF. CDR3 DNA: TGTGCCAGCAGTGTGGCATCCAGCGGGGGTAACGCAGATACGCAGTATTTT.